A single sample gave rise to the 22 T cell receptor beta chains below, sequenced in a study of T cell responses to AZD1222 COVID-19 vaccine. The method was immunoSEQ multiplex PCR; TCRdb's version includes in-frame clones alone and lacks a portion of them. The repertoire holds under 130,000 clones, with roughly 88% as singletons. Source: peripheral blood, taken on day 0 of AZD1222 vaccination. The receptor set was obtained from an adult in good health.

The chain employs TRBV28 and TRBJ1-3; TRBD1 is a possible D gene (5 bases). The CDR3 has 15 residues. V lost 4 bases and J 1 base, leaving 11 bases between the germline ends. CDR1 and CDR2 (germline): MDHEN, SYDVKM. The CDR3 sequence is CASSSVGVSGNTIYF. The CDR3, as DNA: TGTGCCAGCAGTTCCGTGGGGGTATCTGGAAACACCATATATTTT.

J is TRBJ2-3 and V is TRBV11-3, with 8 bases matching TRBD1. Germline CDR1 is SGHNT and CDR2 is YENEEA. The CDR3 covers 14 residues. V was clipped by 5 bases and J by 5 bases; unmatched bases: 6. The CDR3 here is CASSRGQGGDTQYF. The CDR3 DNA is TGTGCCAGCAGCAGAGGACAGGGTGGAGATACGCAGTATTTT.

The gene calls are TRBV9 and TRBJ2-1, with D possibly being TRBD1 or TRBD2 (5 bases each). The CDR3 is 14 amino acids. Trimming cost V 4 bases and J 3 bases, with 11 bases left between them. Per germline, CDR1 SGDLS and CDR2 YYNGEE. The CDR3 DNA is TGTGCCAGCAGCCCCTCGGGGCTCTACAATGAGCAGTTCTTC. Its translation: CASSPSGLYNEQFF.

This chain uses TRBV18 with TRBJ1-2, with TRBD1 matching 7 bases. With V trimmed by 2 bases and J by 0 bases, 6 bases remained unmatched. The CDR3 has 16 residues. Germline CDR1 and CDR2: KGHSH and LQKENI. The CDR3 loop reads CASSPKQGWTNYGYTF. The CDR3 region has the DNA TGTGCCAGCTCACCAAAACAGGGGTGGACTAACTATGGCTACACCTTC.

This clone turned up a few times. J is TRBJ1-6 and V is TRBV7-9, with D possibly matching TRBD1 (6 bases). The CDR3 has 17 amino acids. The germline V gene has CDR1 SEHNR and CDR2 FQNEAQ (reference sequence). V lost 3 bases to trimming and J lost 0 bases, with 12 bases between them. For the CDR3, the DNA is TGTGCCAGCAGCTTCATTGGGGGCCGCTCCTATAATTCACCCCTCCACTTT. As protein: CASSFIGGRSYNSPLHF.

The chain combines TRBV27 with TRBJ2-7; TRBD1 or TRBD2 may be the D gene (5 bases each). Germline CDR1 MNHEY, CDR2 SMNVEV (reference sequence). V was pared by 3 bases and J by 2 bases, with 11 bases between. The CDR3 spans 14 residues. For the CDR3, the DNA is TGTGCCAGCAGTTTGTTGGGGGTTCCCTACGAGCAGTACTTC. Its protein product is CASSLLGVPYEQYF.

V is TRBV25-1 and J is TRBJ2-1, with D unclear. The CDR3 length is 14 residues. The V end lost 4 bases, the J end lost 2 bases, and 9 bases lay between the germline ends. Looked up from germline, CDR1 is MGHDK and CDR2 is SYGVNS. CDR3 bases: TGTGCCAGCAGTGCAGTGGCGACCTACAATGAGCAGTTCTTC. This codes for CASSAVATYNEQFF.

The gene calls are TRBV27 and TRBJ1-6; 8 bases are a match to TRBD1. J was trimmed by 9 bases and V by 4 bases; bases with no gene match: 8. Per germline, CDR1 MNHEY and CDR2 SMNVEV (reference sequence). The CDR3 loop spans 15 amino acids. The DNA of the CDR3 is TGTGCCAGCAGTTCCCGGACAGGGAAGCGTTCACCCCTCCACTTT. Residues: CASSSRTGKRSPLHF.

The rearrangement uses TRBV7-9 and TRBJ2-7; TRBD1 aligns across 7 bases. With V trimmed by 1 base and J by 6 bases, 0 bases remained unmatched. From germline, CDR1 is SEHNR and CDR2 FQNEAQ (reference sequence). The CDR3 totals 12 residues. This CDR3 reads CASSLGDSEQYF. CDR3 nucleotide sequence: TGTGCCAGCAGCTTAGGGGACAGCGAGCAGTACTTC.

The chain couples TRBV6-2 or TRBV6-3 to TRBJ2-1; D may correspond to TRBD1 or TRBD2 (5 bases each). V lost 2 bases and J 4 bases, leaving 12 bases between the germline ends. The CDR3 has 15 amino acids. The germline gives CDR1 MNHEY, CDR2 SVGEGT. The CDR3 nucleotides are TGTGCCAGCAGTTACATAACGGGGCCGTACAATGAGCAGTTCTTC. Its protein is CASSYITGPYNEQFF.

V gene TRBV6-5 combines with J gene TRBJ1-2, with no clear D. V shed 6 bases and J shed 6 bases, with 17 bases lying between them. CDR1 and CDR2 from the germline V gene are MNHEY and SVGAGI. This CDR3 region has 14 residues. CDR3 DNA: TGTGCCAGCAGCTCCGCCCAAAGGGATCATGGCTACACCTTC. This gives the protein CASSSAQRDHGYTF.

The rearrangement links TRBV3-1 (or the pseudogene TRBV3-2) to TRBJ1-2, with 8 bases identical to TRBD1. J lost 5 bases, V lost 3 bases, and 11 bases had no gene match. The CDR3 spans 16 residues. Per germline, CDR1 LGHDT and CDR2 YNNKEL (reference sequence). The CDR3 reads CASSQADRGLWYGYTF. CDR3 DNA: TGTGCCAGCAGCCAGGCCGACAGGGGCCTTTGGTATGGCTACACCTTC.

The chain is built from TRBV27 and TRBJ1-6; D is uncertain. Trimming stripped 4 bases from V and 7 bases from J, with 29 bases between. The CDR3 contains 20 residues. CDR1 is MNHEY and CDR2 is SMNVEV in the germline V gene (reference sequence). CDR3 amino acids: CASSSRSRRGVGGGNSPLHF. In DNA form, the CDR3 reads TGTGCCAGCAGTTCCCGTAGTCGTAGAGGAGTCGGTGGAGGAAATTCACCCCTCCACTTT.

The V call is TRBV2, the J call TRBJ2-3; D gene uncertain. The CDR3 sequence is 11 residues long. Germline V lookup: CDR1 SNHLY, CDR2 FYNNEI. The V and J ends lost 11 bases and 2 bases respectively, with 8 bases between them. This CDR3 is CAVWSTDTQYF. CDR3 in DNA: TGTGCCGTCTGGTCCACAGATACGCAGTATTTT.

The genes are TRBV5-1 and TRBJ2-5, with D perhaps TRBD2 (6 bases). Germline V gives CDR1 SGHRS, CDR2 YFSETQ. Trimming removed 0 bases at V and 5 bases at J, with 17 bases between. The CDR3 runs 16 residues. The CDR3 nucleotides are TGCGCCAGCAGCTTGGCCGGTGGCGGGGTGGGGGAGACCCAGTACTTC. Protein: CASSLAGGGVGETQYF.

This clone was observed a few times. The chain has TRBV9 and TRBJ1-2; tentative D call: TRBD1 (5 bases). This CDR3 is built from 13 residues. Trimming removed 0 bases from V and 8 bases from J, with 11 bases in between. Germline-derived CDR1 and CDR2 are SGDLS and YYNGEE. CDR3 bases: TGTGCCAGCAGCGTAGGGGACGTCTGGGGCTACACCTTC. Residues: CASSVGDVWGYTF.

The chain recombines TRBV2 with TRBJ1-2, with unresolved D. Per the germline V gene, CDR1 is SNHLY and CDR2 is FYNNEI. This CDR3 has 11 amino acids. Between the trimmed V and J ends, which lost 2 bases and 8 bases, there was a span of 6 bases. Written as DNA, the CDR3 is TGTGCCAGCAGTGAACCCTTCGGCTACACCTTC. It is translated as CASSEPFGYTF.

The V and J genes are TRBV28 and TRBJ1-5; the D gene is possibly TRBD1 (6 bases). The CDR3 has 13 amino acids. The V end was cut by 9 bases, the J end by 8 bases, with 17 bases between. In germline, CDR1 is MDHEN, CDR2 SYDVKM. Here the CDR3 DNA reads TGTGCCAGTAATTTCAGGGGCAGGGAGCCCCAGCATTTT. Translated: CASNFRGREPQHF.

This clone has only a few counts. V usage is TRBV7-9 and J usage is TRBJ2-5; D is possibly TRBD1 (7 bases). V shed 5 bases and J shed 9 bases, with 19 bases lying between them. The CDR3 runs to 14 residues. Germline V gene sequence: CDR1 SEHNR, CDR2 FQNEAQ (reference sequence). CDR3 coding DNA: TGTGCCAGCAGCCCCCCGACCGCCAGGGGGGCCCAGTACTTC. Amino acids: CASSPPTARGAQYF.

The chain uses TRBV15 and TRBJ1-3; D possibly corresponds to TRBD1 (6 bases). From germline, CDR1 is LNHNV and CDR2 YYDKDF (reference sequence). Trimming took off 3 bases at V and 2 bases at J, with 17 bases between the two ends. The CDR3 extends over 17 amino acids. CDR3: CATSSPRGGPAGNTIYF. The CDR3 DNA sequence: TGTGCCACCAGCAGCCCTCGTGGGGGGCCGGCTGGAAACACCATATATTTT.

CDR3 in amino acids: CASSPLAGGLNEQFF. The CDR3 DNA follows: TGTGCCAGCAGTCCTCTAGCGGGGGGTTTAAATGAGCAGTTCTTC. The chain uses TRBV2 and TRBJ2-1, with TRBD2 matching 11 bases. The ends lost 5 bases at V and 7 bases at J; junction bases unmatched: 7. Germline values: CDR1 SNHLY, CDR2 FYNNEI. CDR3 length: 15 residues.

This clone appeared a single time. This chain links TRBV9 with TRBJ1-2; D might be TRBD1 (5 bases). This CDR3 is 14 amino acids long. The V end was cut by 2 bases, the J end by 2 bases, with 10 bases between. Germline-derived CDR1 and CDR2 are SGDLS and YYNGEE. The CDR3 protein is CASSVRDSNYGYTF. CDR3 DNA sequence: TGTGCCAGCAGCGTTAGGGACTCCAACTATGGCTACACCTTC.